This passage covers 10 T cell receptor beta chains from one sample sequenced in a study of tumor-infiltrating lymphocytes in primary liver carcinoma. A constant-region primer served to make TCR beta cDNA from roughly 540 ng total RNA. Nested multiplex PCR, run for three rounds with slightly modified ARM-PCR, yielded TCR beta libraries. TRBV1-TRBV30 forward primers paired with a C-beta reverse primer drove the first two PCR rounds, about 10 cycles each. TCRdb redid the calling of the multiplex PCR reads with MiXCR, one entry per CDR3 protein. The sample has roughly 25,000 distinct CDR3 sequences, around 79% seen once. From around 18-30 mg of unsorted bulk tissue, DNA and RNA were co-extracted together. The sequenced sample consisted of liver tumor tissue from sampling region 3. The subset is: tumor region T3, left-lateral pole. The receptors derive from a man in his forties with primary liver carcinoma and hepatitis B virus infection.

As DNA, the CDR3 is TGTGCCACCAGTGATCCAGCTGGCCCTGGGGCCAACGTCCTGACTTTC. The encoded protein is CATSDPAGPGANVLTF. V usage is TRBV24-1 and J usage is TRBJ2-6; D is unclear. Germline V gives CDR1 KGHDR, CDR2 SFDVKD. V shed 3 bases and J shed 2 bases, with 10 bases lying between them. The CDR3 runs 16 residues.

V and J are TRBV20-1 and TRBJ2-7; D remains ambiguous. Germline CDR1 reads DFQATT; CDR2 reads SNEGSKA (reference sequence). This CDR3 is 13 amino acids long. Trimming took off 5 bases at V and 4 bases at J, with 15 bases between the two ends. CDR3 sequence: CSAPVRPFYEQYF. The CDR3 DNA is TGCAGTGCTCCTGTTCGGCCCTTTTACGAGCAGTACTTC.

Details on this clonotype: No conserved phenylalanine or tryptophan ends this CDR3, so it is likely a read error. V is TRBV12-3 or TRBV12-4 and J is TRBJ2-7, with D maybe TRBD2 (5 bases). V lost 1 base, J lost 3 bases, and 13 bases lay in between. This CDR3 region has 15 residues. As DNA, the CDR3 is TGTGCCAGCAGTTTAGGCCAGGAGGCCAACTACGAGCAGTACCTC. Its protein is CASSLGQEANYEQYL.

Regarding this clonotype: This may be a read error, as it is one base from a much larger clone. No conserved phenylalanine or tryptophan is present at the end of the CDR3, so a read error is the likely explanation. V gene TRBV6-1 combines with J gene TRBJ2-2; no clear D. The CDR3 totals 11 residues. CDR1 is MNHNS, CDR2 SASEGT, per germline. V lost 4 bases, J lost 7 bases, and 4 bases lay in between. The CDR3 DNA is TGTGCCAGCAGTGCCGTCGGGGAGCTGTTTTTA. Its translation: CASSAVGELFL.

About this clonotype: The conserved final phenylalanine or tryptophan is absent from the CDR3, which likely points to a read error. The genes are TRBV28 and TRBJ2-1; TRBD2 matches at 10 bases. There are 14 residues in the CDR3. With 8 bases clipped from V and 6 bases from J, the junction kept 7 bases outside the gene matches. CDR1 and CDR2 (germline): MDHEN, SYDVKM. The CDR3, as DNA: TGTGCCAGCTCTAGAGCGGGAGGGAGCAATGAGCAGTTCCAC. Encoded protein: CASSRAGGSNEQFH.

Note on this clonotype: One junction end does not reproduce the germline sequence, and a read error may be involved. The chain carries TRBV5-1 and TRBJ2-5; unclear D gene. The CDR3 has 17 amino acids. Germline CDR1 SGHRS, CDR2 YFSETQ. In DNA, the CDR3 is TGCGCCAGCAGCTCCCTCCCCGTCTGTTCGGGTCAAGAGACTCAGTACTTC. It is translated as CASSSLPVCSGQETQYF.

Note on this clonotype: The junction and the germline gene differ at one end; a read error may be behind it. The chain uses TRBV6-1 and TRBJ2-7; D might be TRBD2 (5 bases). The CDR3 is 17 amino acids. Per the germline V gene, CDR1 is MNHNS and CDR2 is SASEGT. CDR3 sequence reads: CARSDLVSPHHEGEQYF. CDR3 DNA sequence: TGTGCCAGAAGTGATCTGGTAAGCCCCCACCACGAGGGCGAGCAGTACTTC.

A note on this clonotype: It is likely a read error, because the conserved phenylalanine at the end of the CDR3 is missing. The gene calls are TRBV5-6 and TRBJ2-7; no definite D call. There are 12 residues in the CDR3. V dropped 4 bases and J dropped 5 bases, with 10 bases sitting between them. Per germline, CDR1 SGHDT and CDR2 YYEEEE. The CDR3 DNA follows: TGTGCCAGCAGCCCTGGAAGAGACGAGCAGTACTCA. As protein: CASSPGRDEQYS.

A note on this clonotype: One end of the junction fails to match germline, which may point to a read error. The rearrangement uses TRBV11-2 and TRBJ2-2, with a possible D match to TRBD2 (6 bases). Germline CDR1 is SGHAT and CDR2 is FQNNGV. The CDR3 spans 17 residues. CDR3 nucleotides: TGTGTCAGCAGCTTAGCATTAGGAGGGGCGGACACCGGGGAGCTGTTCTTC. Translation: CVSSLALGGADTGELFF. The variable domain in full, with the rest retrieved from reference TRBV11-2 and TRBJ2-2, is EAGVAQSPRYKIIEKRQSVAFWCNPISGHATLYWYQQILGQGPKLLIQFQNNGVVDDSQLPKDRFSAERLKGVDSTLKIQPAKLEDSAVYLCVSSLALGGADTGELFFGEGSRLTVL.

Concerning this clonotype: A read error may produce the germline difference seen at one junction end. The chain combines TRBV5-4 with TRBJ2-7; D is undetermined. Germline values: CDR1 SGHNT, CDR2 YYREEE (reference sequence). The CDR3 loop spans 15 amino acids. This CDR3 is CASSSGRAETYEQYF. The CDR3 DNA reads TGCGCCAGCAGCTCTGGACGAGCCGAAACCTACGAGCAGTACTTC.